This TCR beta chain was documented in a study of blood T cell repertoires in COVID-19. Turning to the study itself: Researchers got acute and convalescent COVID-19 samples from the United States, Italy and Spain. PBMCs, B-cell-depleted T cells, or T cells were the source of the cDNA or gDNA that made up the material.

Under the authors' procedure: How many nucleated cells were present was estimated from reference gene primer amplification. Sequencing was performed with immunoSEQ multiplex PCR; in TCRdb, only in-frame clones are kept and a portion is missing. The V and J calls and the clone size are those of that table, but D and trimming were determined from the DNA. The top ten hold 7.2% of the sample, which has 200,000 to 300,000 clones, approximately 86% seen once. Trimming cost V 3 bases and J 5 bases; bases outside gene matches: 4. The CDR3 is made up of 14 amino acids. Germline V gene lookup returns CDR1 SGDLS and CDR2 YYNGEE.

Sequenced sample: peripheral blood. The sequence was obtained from a man aged 55 to 69 who had recovered from COVID-19. V gene TRBV9 combines with J gene TRBJ1-5, with TRBD1 matching over 8 bases. CDR3 loop: CASSGGQGHQPQHF. The CDR3 region has the DNA TGTGCCAGCAGCGGAGGACAGGGACATCAGCCCCAGCATTTT.